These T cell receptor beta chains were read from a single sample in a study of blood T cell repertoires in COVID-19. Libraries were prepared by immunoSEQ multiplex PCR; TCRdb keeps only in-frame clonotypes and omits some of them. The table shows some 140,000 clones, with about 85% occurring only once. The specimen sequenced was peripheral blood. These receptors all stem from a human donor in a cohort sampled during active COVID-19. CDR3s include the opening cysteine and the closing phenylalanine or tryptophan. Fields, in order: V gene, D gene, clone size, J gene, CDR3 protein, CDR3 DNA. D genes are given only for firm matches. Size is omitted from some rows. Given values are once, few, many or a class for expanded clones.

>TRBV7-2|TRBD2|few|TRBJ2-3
CASSKTSGGSLGTDTQYF
TGTGCCAGCAGCAAGACTAGCGGGGGCTCGTTGGGCACAGATACGCAGTATTTT
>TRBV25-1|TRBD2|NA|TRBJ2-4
CASSDWGGELAKNIQYF
TGTGCCAGCAGTGATTGGGGGGGGGAACTAGCCAAAAACATTCAGTACTTC
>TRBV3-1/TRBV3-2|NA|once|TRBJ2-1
CASSQQFYNEQFF
TGTGCCAGCAGCCAACAATTTTACAATGAGCAGTTCTTC
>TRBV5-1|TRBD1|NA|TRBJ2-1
CASSLGATGYNEQFF
TGCGCCAGCAGCTTGGGGGCGACAGGGTACAATGAGCAGTTCTTC
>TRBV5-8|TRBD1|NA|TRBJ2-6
CASSLTGGAGANVLTF
TGTGCCAGCAGCCTTACAGGGGGAGCTGGGGCCAACGTCCTGACTTTC
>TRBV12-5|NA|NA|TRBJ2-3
CASGSRGAGADTQYF
TGTGCTAGTGGTTCTCGGGGGGCCGGGGCAGATACGCAGTATTTT
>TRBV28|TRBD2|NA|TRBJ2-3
CASRPAGGFRTDTQYF
TGTGCCAGCAGGCCCGCGGGGGGCTTCCGGACAGATACGCAGTATTTT
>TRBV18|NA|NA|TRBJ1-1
CASSPGLNTEAFF
TGTGCCAGCTCACCGGGCTTGAACACTGAAGCTTTCTTT
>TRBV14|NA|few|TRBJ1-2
CASSQVPGMLSSYGYTF
TGTGCCAGCAGCCAAGTTCCAGGGATGTTATCGAGCTATGGCTACACCTTC
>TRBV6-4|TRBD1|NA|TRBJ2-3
CASSGQGGDTQYF
TGTGCCAGCAGTGGACAGGGGGGAGATACGCAGTATTTT
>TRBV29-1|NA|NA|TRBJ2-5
CSGDVTGQETQYF
TGCAGCGGAGACGTCACAGGGCAGGAGACCCAGTACTTC
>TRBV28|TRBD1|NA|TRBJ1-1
CASIPGTGGVVAFF
TGTGCCAGCATCCCCGGGACAGGGGGCGTGGTGGCTTTCTTT
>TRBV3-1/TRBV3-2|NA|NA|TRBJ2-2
CASSQDPARARTGELFF
TGTGCCAGCAGCCAAGACCCTGCCAGGGCGCGCACCGGGGAGCTGTTTTTT
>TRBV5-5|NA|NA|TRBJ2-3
CASSTQGGGDTQYF
TGTGCCAGCAGCACCCAGGGGGGCGGGGATACGCAGTATTTT
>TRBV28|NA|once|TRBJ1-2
CASLTEGRGYTF
TGTGCCAGTTTAACCGAGGGTCGCGGCTACACCTTC
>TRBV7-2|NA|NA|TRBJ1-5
CASTGQTSPNQPQHF
TGTGCCAGCACCGGACAGACGAGCCCCAATCAGCCCCAGCATTTT
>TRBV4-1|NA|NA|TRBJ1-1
CASSQEDWNTEAFF
TGCGCCAGCAGCCAAGAGGACTGGAACACTGAAGCTTTCTTT
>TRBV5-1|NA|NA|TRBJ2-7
CASSSRNPPYEQYF
TGCGCCAGCAGCTCGAGGAACCCTCCTTACGAGCAGTACTTC
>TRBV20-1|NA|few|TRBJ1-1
CLGHLNTEAFF
TGTCTCGGACACCTGAACACTGAAGCTTTCTTT
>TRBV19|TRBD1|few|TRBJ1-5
CASSIEDRGSQPQHF
TGTGCCAGTAGTATTGAAGACAGGGGGTCTCAGCCCCAGCATTTT
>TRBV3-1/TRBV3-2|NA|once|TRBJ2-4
CASRGSVGIQYF
TGTGCCAGCCGGGGGTCGGTGGGCATTCAGTACTTC
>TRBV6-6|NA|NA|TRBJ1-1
CASSQHTAAEAFF
TGTGCCAGCAGTCAACACACGGCGGCTGAAGCTTTCTTT
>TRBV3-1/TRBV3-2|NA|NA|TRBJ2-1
CASSQDGQGNEQFF
TGTGCCAGCAGCCAGGACGGGCAGGGCAATGAGCAGTTCTTC
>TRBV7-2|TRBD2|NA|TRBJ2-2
CASSLVAGGVAGELFF
TGTGCCAGCAGCTTAGTCGCGGGAGGTGTGGCCGGGGAGCTGTTTTTT
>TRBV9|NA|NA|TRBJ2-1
CASSGKPGTIVSYNEQFF
TGTGCCAGCAGCGGGAAGCCAGGTACGATCGTCTCCTACAATGAGCAGTTCTTC
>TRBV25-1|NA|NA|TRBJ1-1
CASSVQTNTEAFF
TGTGCCAGCAGTGTACAGACGAACACTGAAGCTTTCTTT
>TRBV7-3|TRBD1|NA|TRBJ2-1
CASSFLGQGAYEQFF
TGTGCCAGCAGCTTCCTCGGACAGGGGGCCTATGAGCAGTTCTTC